These T cell receptor beta chains were read from a single sample in a study of T cell responses to AZD1222 COVID-19 vaccine. The repertoire was sequenced with immunoSEQ multiplex PCR; TCRdb's copy has only in-frame clones and lacks some. The profile covers 200,000 or so clones, with 75% to 90% appearing a single time and roughly 6% taken by the ten largest. The sample consisted of peripheral blood, taken on day 0 of AZD1222 vaccination. The receptor set was obtained from an adult in good health. The conserved cysteine and the conserved F or W are not part of the CDR3 here.

v_call,cdr3_aa
TRBV13,ASSLGWETEQY
TRBV3-1/TRBV3-2,ASSPRQGPDTQY
TRBV28,ASSFPGGFHQPQH
TRBV6-5,ASSLEGVKGYEQY
TRBV3-1/TRBV3-2,ASSQGHRDQPQH
TRBV19,ASSRIAGASGNTIY
TRBV6-1,ASSDKGTSYEQY
TRBV6-5,ASSSITGGHTDTQY
TRBV6-6,ASSYRQGTTYNEQF
TRBV7-8,ASSFADQETQY
TRBV23-1,ASSQQSPYEQY
TRBV5-6,ASSLWEGQGEQY
TRBV19,ASSIGPGAETQY
TRBV5-1,ASGTDTGELF
TRBV9,ASAGRGTTINEQF
TRBV4-2,ASSPLAGGRIKETQY
TRBV6-1,ASSEWHNSPLH
TRBV7-9,ASSFGTGTYEQY
TRBV9,ASSVAASNGPYEQY
TRBV19,ASKERQGDYSPLH
TRBV18,ASLQGEKLF
TRBV6-5,ASSYPSGTGTYEQY
TRBV28,ASSSGASGAFSYEQY
TRBV6-5,ASSPQLYNGQF